This TCR beta chain was sequenced for a study of PD-1 blockade in classical Hodgkin lymphoma. Findings and caveats of the study: Newly diagnosed patients were reported to exhibit reduced baseline TCR diversity relative to healthy donors. The authors have not defined what causes the repertoire differences, possibly disease activity or prior therapy. Any patient who commenced nivolumab under 1 year after ASCT was excluded. The diversity seen at baseline in complete responders resembled that of newly diagnosed patients.

Autologous stem cell transplantation was followed by relapse in every patient, and brentuximab vedotin exposure varied. Note on this clone: Its target is not known.

Sequencing used immunoSEQ multiplex PCR; TCRdb keeps in-frame clones, though not all of them. The sample includes about 110,000 clones, approximately 90% of them seen just once. V was clipped by 6 bases and J by 5 bases, with 21 bases between them. Per the germline V gene, CDR1 is KGHSH and CDR2 is LQKENI. The CDR3 has 16 residues. This specimen consisted of peripheral blood mononuclear cells (PBMCs), obtained before the second cycle of nivolumab. The chain couples TRBV18 to TRBJ2-3; TRBD2 might be the D (6 bases). This receptor was obtained from a human donor with classical Hodgkin lymphoma. CDR3 sequence: CASSSLRDSEGDTQYF. CDR3 nucleotides: TGTGCCAGCTCCTCACTCCGGGACTCCGAGGGAGATACGCAGTATTTT.